This TCR beta chain comes out of a study of T cell responses to AZD1222 COVID-19 vaccine. The study's findings and limits: Nearly half of spike-specific TCRs reportedly target variant regions that are unmutated in the B.1.351 and B.1.1.7 variants. The study identified only six AZD1222 recipients as seropositive at baseline.

On this clone: Its antigen is undetermined.

CDR3 size: 19 residues. TCRdb keeps only in-frame clones here, not all; method: immunoSEQ multiplex PCR. The table includes around 45,000 clones, around four fifths detected once. The sequence came from an adult who received the MenACWY meningococcal vaccine as a control. The chain has TRBV21-1 and TRBJ2-7. TRBV21-1 is a pseudogene. Source: peripheral blood, taken 28 days after the second dose of the MenACWY control vaccine. The chain's CDR3 is CASSKARRGQPFSSYEQYV. The CDR3, as DNA: TGTGCCAGCAGCAAAGCGCGTCGGGGGCAGCCCTTTAGCTCCTACGAGCAGTACGTC.